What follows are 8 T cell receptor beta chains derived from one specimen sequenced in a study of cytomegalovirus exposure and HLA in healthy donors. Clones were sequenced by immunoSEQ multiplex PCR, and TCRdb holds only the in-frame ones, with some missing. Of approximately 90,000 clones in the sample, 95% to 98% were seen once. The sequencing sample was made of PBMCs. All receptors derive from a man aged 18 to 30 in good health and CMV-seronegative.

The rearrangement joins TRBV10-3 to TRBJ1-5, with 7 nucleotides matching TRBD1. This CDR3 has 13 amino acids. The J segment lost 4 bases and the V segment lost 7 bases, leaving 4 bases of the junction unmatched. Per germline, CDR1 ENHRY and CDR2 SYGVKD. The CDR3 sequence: CAINADRNQPQHF. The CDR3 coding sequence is TGTGCCATCAACGCGGACAGGAATCAGCCCCAGCATTTT.

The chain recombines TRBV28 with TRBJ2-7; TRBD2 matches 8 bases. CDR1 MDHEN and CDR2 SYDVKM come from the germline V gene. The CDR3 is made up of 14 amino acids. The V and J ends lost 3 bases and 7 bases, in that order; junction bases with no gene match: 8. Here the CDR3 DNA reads TGTGCCAGCAGTTTCCGGGGGGGGGAGCGGGAGCAGTACTTC. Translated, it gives CASSFRGGEREQYF. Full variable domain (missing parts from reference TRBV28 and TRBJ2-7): DVKVTQSSRYLVKRTGEKVFLECVQDMDHENMFWYRQDPGLGLRLIYFSYDVKMKEKGDIPEGYSVSREKKERFSLILESASTNQTSMYLCASSFRGGEREQYFGPGTRLTVT.

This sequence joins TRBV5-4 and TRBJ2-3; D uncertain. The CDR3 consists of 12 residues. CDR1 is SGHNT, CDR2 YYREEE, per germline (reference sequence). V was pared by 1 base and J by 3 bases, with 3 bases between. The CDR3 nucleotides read TGTGCCAGCAGCTTGATAACAGATACGCAGTATTTT. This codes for CASSLITDTQYF.

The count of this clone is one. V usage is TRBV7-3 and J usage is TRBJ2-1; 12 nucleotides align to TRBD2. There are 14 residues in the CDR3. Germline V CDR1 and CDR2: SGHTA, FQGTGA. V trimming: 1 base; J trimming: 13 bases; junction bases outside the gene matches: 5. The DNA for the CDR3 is TGTGCCAGCAGCTTAATTGCGACTAGCGGGAGCCAGTTCTTC. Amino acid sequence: CASSLIATSGSQFF.

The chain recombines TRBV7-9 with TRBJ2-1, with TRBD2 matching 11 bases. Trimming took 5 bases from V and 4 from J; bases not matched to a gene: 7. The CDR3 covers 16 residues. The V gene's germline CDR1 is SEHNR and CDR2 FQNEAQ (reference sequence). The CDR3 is CASSARTSGRYNEQFF. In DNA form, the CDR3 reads TGTGCCAGCAGCGCTCGGACTAGCGGGCGGTACAATGAGCAGTTCTTC.

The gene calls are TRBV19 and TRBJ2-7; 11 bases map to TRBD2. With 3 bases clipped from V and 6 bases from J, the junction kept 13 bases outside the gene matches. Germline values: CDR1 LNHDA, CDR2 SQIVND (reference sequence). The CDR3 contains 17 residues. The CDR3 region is CASSISSSGRPSFEQYV. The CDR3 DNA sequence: TGTGCCAGTAGTATCTCGTCTAGCGGGAGGCCGAGTTTCGAGCAGTACGTC.

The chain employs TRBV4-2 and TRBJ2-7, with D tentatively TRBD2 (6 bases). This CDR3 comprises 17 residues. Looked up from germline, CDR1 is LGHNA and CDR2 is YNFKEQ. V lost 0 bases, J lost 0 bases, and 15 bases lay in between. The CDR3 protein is CASSQDIGGDLSYEQYF. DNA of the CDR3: TGTGCCAGCAGCCAAGATATAGGCGGGGATCTCTCCTACGAGCAGTACTTC.

The CDR3 loop reads CATKGLWNEKLFF. In DNA form, the CDR3 reads TGTGCCACTAAGGGGCTTTGGAATGAAAAACTGTTTTTT. J is TRBJ1-4 and V is TRBV19; D may be TRBD1 (5 bases). Germline lookup yields CDR1 LNHDA and CDR2 SQIVND (reference sequence). V lost 10 bases and J lost 5, with 14 bases in between. This CDR3 region has 13 residues.